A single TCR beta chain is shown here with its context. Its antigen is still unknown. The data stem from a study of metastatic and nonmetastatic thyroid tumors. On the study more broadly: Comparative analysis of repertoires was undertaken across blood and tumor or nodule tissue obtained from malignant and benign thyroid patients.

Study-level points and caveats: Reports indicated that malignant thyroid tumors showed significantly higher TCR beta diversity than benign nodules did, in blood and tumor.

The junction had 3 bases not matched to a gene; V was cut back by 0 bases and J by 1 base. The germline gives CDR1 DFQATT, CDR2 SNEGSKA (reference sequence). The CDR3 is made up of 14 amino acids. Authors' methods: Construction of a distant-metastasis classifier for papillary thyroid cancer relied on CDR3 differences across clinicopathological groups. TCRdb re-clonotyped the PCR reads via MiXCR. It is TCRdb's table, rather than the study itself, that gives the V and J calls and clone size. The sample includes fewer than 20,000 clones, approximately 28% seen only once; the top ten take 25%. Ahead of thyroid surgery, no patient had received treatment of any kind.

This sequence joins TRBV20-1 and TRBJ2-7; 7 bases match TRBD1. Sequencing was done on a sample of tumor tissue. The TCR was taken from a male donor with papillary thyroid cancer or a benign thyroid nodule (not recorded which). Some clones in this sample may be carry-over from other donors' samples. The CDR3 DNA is TGCAGTGCTAGAGATCCGGACAGGTCCTACGAGCAGTACTTC. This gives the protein CSARDPDRSYEQYF.